This T cell receptor beta chain was profiled in a study of cytomegalovirus exposure and HLA in healthy donors. About the research overall: A previous analysis identified about 110 million unique TCR beta sequences derived from roughly 180 million T cells. Broader study findings: Researchers left out some V segments, among them TRBV6-2 and TRBV6-3, as indistinguishable. Solely CMV serostatus was available to characterize immune exposure. Rarity marked most TCR sequences, yet some public TCRs occurred in many donors.

Turning to this clone: The target antigen is unknown.

The germline gives CDR1 SGHRS, CDR2 YFSETQ. The length of the CDR3 is 14 residues. Trimming shortened V by 0 bases and J by 4 bases, and 11 bases separated the two germline ends. With 60 Vbeta and 13 Jbeta primers, the PCR was carried out. The method was immunoSEQ multiplex PCR; TCRdb's version includes in-frame clones alone and lacks a portion of them. In the table there are approximately 85,000 clones, roughly 78% of which are singletons. This receptor was identified in a man under 40 in good health and CMV-seronegative. This sequence joins TRBV5-1 and TRBJ2-7, with D possibly TRBD1 on 6 matching bases. Sequences were obtained from PBMCs. CDR3 region: CASSLGIGGYEQYF. CDR3 DNA sequence: TGCGCCAGCAGCTTGGGGATAGGGGGATACGAGCAGTACTTC.